Following are 18 T cell receptor beta chains from one sample sequenced in a study of T cell responses to AZD1222 COVID-19 vaccine. TCRdb's copy holds only in-frame clones and misses some; the assay was immunoSEQ multiplex PCR. The profile covers more than 70,000 clones, with 80% to 90% appearing a single time and approximately 7.9% taken by the ten largest. The sequencing here drew on peripheral blood, taken on day 0 of AZD1222 vaccination. These receptors were obtained from an adult in good health.

The rearrangement links TRBV27 to TRBJ1-1, with D tentatively TRBD1 (5 bases). Germline CDR1 reads MNHEY; CDR2 reads SMNVEV (reference sequence). V was cut by 4 bases and J by 3 bases, with 9 bases left in between. The CDR3 covers 13 residues. In nucleotides, the CDR3 is TGTGCCAGCAGTTATGGGGGGTACACTGAAGCTTTCTTT. Translating gives CASSYGGYTEAFF.

This chain uses TRBV7-9 with TRBJ1-2, with unresolved D. CDR1 and CDR2 from the germline V gene are SEHNR and FQNEAQ (reference sequence). This CDR3 region has 13 residues. The germline V and J ends were trimmed by 2 bases and 4 bases, with 8 bases remaining between them. The CDR3 region is CASSLRDFYGYTF. For the CDR3, the DNA is TGTGCCAGCAGCTTAAGAGATTTCTATGGCTACACCTTC.

This clone came up a few times. The chain employs TRBV28 and TRBJ2-7; TRBD1 is a possible D gene (5 bases). Between the trimmed V and J ends, which lost 3 bases and 4 bases, there was a span of 10 bases. CDR3 length equals 13 residues. Germline-derived CDR1 and CDR2 are MDHEN and SYDVKM. The CDR3 loop is CASSFGREYEQYF. DNA for the CDR3: TGTGCCAGCAGTTTTGGCAGGGAATACGAGCAGTACTTC. Full variable domain (outside the CDR3, taken from reference TRBV28 and TRBJ2-7): DVKVTQSSRYLVKRTGEKVFLECVQDMDHENMFWYRQDPGLGLRLIYFSYDVKMKEKGDIPEGYSVSREKKERFSLILESASTNQTSMYLCASSFGREYEQYFGPGTRLTVT.

The genes are TRBV5-6 and TRBJ1-4; TRBD1 matches 9 bases. Germline V gene data show CDR1 as SGHDT and CDR2 as YYEEEE. V gave up 4 bases and J gave up 8 bases; unmatched junction bases: 6. The CDR3 loop spans 14 amino acids. CDR3 nucleotide sequence: TGTGCCAGCAGCCTACAGGGGGCGGAGGAAAAACTGTTTTTT. Protein: CASSLQGAEEKLFF.

The gene calls are TRBV19 and TRBJ2-7; D is ambiguous. Trimming shortened V by 6 bases and J by 3 bases, and 18 bases separated the two germline ends. The CDR3 covers 15 residues. Germline V gives CDR1 LNHDA, CDR2 SQIVND (reference sequence). CDR3 DNA: TGTGCCAGTAGGTCACAAGTTGACACCCTCTACGAGCAGTACTTC. Protein product: CASRSQVDTLYEQYF.

The V call is TRBV29-1, the J call TRBJ2-2; TRBD1 aligns across 12 bases. V trimming: 6 bases; J trimming: 6 bases; junction bases outside the gene matches: 8. CDR3 length equals 15 residues. The V gene's germline CDR1 is SQVTM and CDR2 ANQGSEA. The CDR3, as DNA: TGCAGCGTAGACCCGGGACAGGGGGCCGCCGGGGAGCTGTTTTTT. It codes for CSVDPGQGAAGELFF.

The chain joins TRBV28 to TRBJ2-7, with D hard to call. This CDR3 comprises 14 residues. Trimming took 7 bases from V and 0 from J, leaving 13 bases between them. Looked up from germline, CDR1 is MDHEN and CDR2 is SYDVKM. The CDR3, as DNA: TGTGCCAGCAACTCCCCGACGCCCTCCTACGAGCAGTACTTC. Amino acids: CASNSPTPSYEQYF.

The chain combines TRBV7-2 with TRBJ2-3; D unresolved. V lost 0 bases to trimming and J lost 2 bases, with 3 bases between them. The CDR3 has 13 residues. Germline loops: CDR1 SGHTA, CDR2 FQGNSA. CDR3 bases: TGTGCCAGCAGCTTAGCTTACACAGATACGCAGTATTTT. Protein sequence: CASSLAYTDTQYF.

The chain combines TRBV7-3 with TRBJ1-1, with D perhaps matching TRBD1 (5 bases). V lost 4 bases to trimming and J lost 2 bases, with 8 bases between them. The germline V gene has CDR1 SGHTA and CDR2 FQGTGA. The CDR3 spans 13 residues. DNA of the CDR3: TGTGCCAGCAGCTCAGGGCTTAACACTGAAGCTTTCTTT. Protein sequence: CASSSGLNTEAFF.

The count of this clone is one. The chain links TRBV18 to TRBJ1-1; TRBD1 matches 8 bases. The CDR3 has 14 amino acids. J was trimmed by 4 bases and V by 6 bases; bases with no gene match: 7. Germline V lookup: CDR1 KGHSH, CDR2 LQKENI. CDR3 residues: CASSSTGAGTEAFF. CDR3 DNA sequence: TGTGCCAGCTCGTCGACAGGGGCGGGCACTGAAGCTTTCTTT.

This chain links TRBV10-2 with TRBJ1-1; D remains ambiguous. This CDR3 contains 13 residues. Germline assignment: CDR1 WSHSY and CDR2 SAAADI. V lost 6 bases and J 2 bases, leaving 10 bases between the germline ends. DNA for the CDR3: TGCGCCAGCAGCTTAGGTCCAAACACTGAAGCTTTCTTT. Translation: CASSLGPNTEAFF.

This rearrangement joins TRBV20-1 to TRBJ2-1; D is uncertain. Looked up from germline, CDR1 is DFQATT and CDR2 is SNEGSKA (reference sequence). There are 14 residues in the CDR3. Trimming left V 3 bases short and J 3 bases short, with 12 bases between. The CDR3: CSASADILYNEQFF. CDR3 DNA: TGCAGTGCTAGTGCAGACATTCTCTACAATGAGCAGTTCTTC.

The chain couples TRBV28 to TRBJ2-7, with 13 bases aligning to TRBD2. With V trimmed by 8 bases and J by 5 bases, 6 bases remained unmatched. Germline V lookup: CDR1 MDHEN, CDR2 SYDVKM. The length of the CDR3 is 14 residues. The CDR3 sequence is CASGSGTSGNEQYF. CDR3 coding DNA: TGTGCCAGCGGGTCCGGGACTAGCGGGAACGAGCAGTACTTC.

CDR3 nucleotide sequence: TGTGCCAGCAGTTTGGAACTTCCGAACACTGAAGCTTTCTTT. The encoded protein is CASSLELPNTEAFF. This chain uses TRBV28 with TRBJ1-1; the D is unclear. The V end lost 3 bases, the J end lost 1 base, and 9 bases lay between the germline ends. This CDR3 region has 14 residues. CDR1 is MDHEN and CDR2 is SYDVKM in the germline V gene.

The chain couples TRBV24-1 to TRBJ2-5; 15 nucleotides align to TRBD2. The V and J ends lost 7 bases and 0 bases, in that order; junction bases with no gene match: 8. The germline V gene has CDR1 KGHDR and CDR2 SFDVKD. The CDR3 consists of 18 residues. This chain's CDR3 is CATSTGTSGRTYQETQYF. The DNA for the CDR3 is TGTGCCACCAGCACCGGGACTAGCGGGAGGACGTACCAAGAGACCCAGTACTTC.

This rearrangement joins TRBV5-4 to TRBJ2-1; TRBD2 matches at 13 bases. Germline CDR1 SGHNT, CDR2 YYREEE (reference sequence). This CDR3 is 13 amino acids long. V was clipped by 4 bases and J by 10 bases; unmatched bases: 2. CDR3 nucleotides: TGTGCCAGCAGCGGGGGACTAGCGGGAGAGCAGTTCTTC. It translates to CASSGGLAGEQFF.

This chain links TRBV5-6 with TRBJ2-7, with TRBD1 identical over 9 bases. Germline V CDR1 and CDR2: SGHDT, YYEEEE. Trimming at V came to 4 bases and at J to 3 bases, leaving 5 bases not matched to a gene. The CDR3 covers 14 residues. For the CDR3, the DNA is TGTGCCAGCAGCCCGGGACAGGGAGACTACGAGCAGTACTTC. It yields the protein CASSPGQGDYEQYF.

V and J are TRBV19 and TRBJ1-5, with D possibly being TRBD1 (5 bases). V was cut by 3 bases and J by 2 bases, with 11 bases left in between. There are 15 residues in the CDR3. CDR1 is LNHDA and CDR2 is SQIVND in the germline V gene (reference sequence). CDR3 sequence reads: CASSMDGAGNQPQHF. The CDR3 DNA reads as TGTGCCAGTAGTATGGATGGGGCCGGCAATCAGCCCCAGCATTTT.